This T cell receptor beta chain comes out of a study of neurological immune-mediated disorders. Via MiXCR, TCRdb re-called the 5' RACE reads, giving one row per CDR3 protein. This table holds tens of thousands of distinct CDR3 sequences, roughly 3.3% found once. Notes on the study in general: Among expanded clones, no CDR3 amino acid sequences were shared across subjects, a pattern suggesting private repertoires in all groups.

The sample holds a few counts of this clonotype. Its antigen is still unknown. Trimming stripped 4 bases from V and 5 bases from J, with 14 bases between. The CDR3 is 15 amino acids. Germline assignment: CDR1 MNHNY and CDR2 SVGAGI (reference sequence). Sequenced: PBMCs. The chain employs TRBV6-6 and TRBJ2-2; perhaps D is TRBD1 or TRBD2 (7 bases each). The sequence came from a woman between 45 and 65 years old with multiple sclerosis. CDR3 residues: CASSSQGGLTGELFF. In nucleotides, the CDR3 is TGTGCCAGCAGTTCCCAGGGGGGGTTGACCGGGGAGCTGTTTTTT.